One and the same sample provided the 6 T cell receptor beta chains below, sequenced in a study of shared clonotypes between healthy human individuals. Clones were sequenced by immunoSEQ multiplex PCR, and TCRdb holds only the in-frame ones, with some missing. The sample contains some 350,000 clones, around 72% of which appear only once. Sequenced material: memory CD4+ T cells sorted from blood. Subset indicated: CD45RA-negative fraction. These receptors were collected from a man aged 25-40 years in good health.

J is TRBJ2-7 and V is TRBV6-1; 13 bases line up with TRBD2. The junction had 6 bases not matched to a gene; V was cut back by 5 bases and J by 5 bases. Germline V gives CDR1 MNHNS, CDR2 SASEGT. There are 15 residues in the CDR3. CDR3 coding DNA: TGTGCCAGCAGTTTGGGACTAGCGGGATTTGACGAGCAGTACTTC. Translating it yields CASSLGLAGFDEQYF.

This clone was observed at least ten times. The chain carries TRBV7-3 and TRBJ2-5; the D call may be TRBD1 or TRBD2 (6 bases each). The CDR3 extends over 13 amino acids. Trimming shortened V by 1 base and J by 7 bases, and 10 bases separated the two germline ends. The germline V gene encodes CDR1 SGHTA and CDR2 FQGTGA. Here the CDR3 DNA reads TGTGCCAGCAGCTTAAGAGAGGGGGGGACCCAGTACTTC. Protein sequence: CASSLREGGTQYF.

The V gene is TRBV5-1, the J gene TRBJ2-6, with D perhaps TRBD1 (5 bases). This CDR3 has 15 residues. CDR1 and CDR2 (germline): SGHRS, YFSETQ. The V and J ends lost 0 bases and 2 bases respectively, with 6 bases between them. The CDR3 here is CASSLEGAGANVLTF. CDR3 in DNA: TGCGCCAGCAGCTTGGAAGGGGCTGGGGCCAACGTCCTGACTTTC.

V usage is TRBV2 and J usage is TRBJ2-3; possible D gene TRBD2, 6 bases. The CDR3 totals 18 residues. V shed 5 bases and J shed 2 bases, with 23 bases lying between them. Germline-derived CDR1 and CDR2 are SNHLY and FYNNEI. The CDR3 bases are TGTGCCAGCAGTTTCCGGGCGAGGGAGGCCCTACCCACAGATACGCAGTATTTT. The encoded protein is CASSFRAREALPTDTQYF.

V is TRBV21-1 and J is TRBJ2-2. TRBV21-1 has pseudogene status. The CDR3 runs 16 residues. The CDR3 is CASSKGGPRPTGELFF. CDR3 nucleotide sequence: TGTGCCAGCAGCAAAGGCGGACCGAGACCCACCGGGGAGCTGTTTTTT.

This clone has a single count. The V call is TRBV7-8, the J call TRBJ2-1, with 12 bases that match TRBD2. Germline V gene sequence: CDR1 SGHVS, CDR2 FQNEAQ. Trimming took 5 bases from V and 4 from J; bases not matched to a gene: 3. This CDR3 has 15 residues. CDR3 loop: CASSQGTSGYNEQFF. The CDR3 DNA follows: TGTGCCAGCAGCCAGGGGACTAGCGGGTACAATGAGCAGTTCTTC.